This T cell receptor beta chain was sequenced in a study of shared clonotypes between healthy human individuals (dated by TCRdb to the early 2020s). Concerning the study at large: The cohort included a few men and a couple of women between 18 and 49 years of age. For each donor, CD4 naive and CD4 memory were each given three plates, CD8 naive was given two plates, and CD8 memory was given one plate. The study deeply sequenced blood TCR repertoires of about 5 healthy adults to estimate repertoire size and the extent of clonotype sharing between individuals. Libraries were prepared and TCR repertoires were sequenced by different laboratories using diverse techniques, in order to increase sequencing depth and limit assay-specific biases. Between about 0.9 and 9 billion PBMCs per donor were obtained by leukapheresis.

TCR CDR3 regions were amplified from genomic DNA by multiplex PCR using the deep immunoSEQ assay. Extracted genomic DNA from each cell subset was spread evenly across all wells of several immunoSEQ 96-well plates, with each plate serving as a replicate. For sorted subsets, about 0.2 ug genomic DNA, equal to about 30,000 T cell genomes, was loaded into each replicate PCR. The purified libraries were quantified using a Qubit 3.0 fluorometer, sized with a Bioanalyzer 2100, and then quantified again using the KAPA Library Quantification kit. Each immunoSEQ 96-well plate was sequenced on its own single-read 150-cycle Illumina NextSeq 550 flow cell. On the study's bioinformatics: The immunoSEQ output contained only junctional sequences without quality scores, so filtering could not match that applied to full-length reads. Sequences were annotated with PyIR, a Python wrapper for IgBLAST v1.9, using IMGT germline references to assign V/J genes and CDR3. Any read was removed if the V/J assignment was weak (E-value above 1e-6), the CDR3 was missing, or the read contained stop codons, out-of-frame junctions, or ambiguous translated residues. A V3J clonotype was defined by an identical inferred V gene, J gene, and CDR3 amino acid sequence. Percentage overlap between repertoires was computed as shared unique clonotypes divided by the size of the smaller repertoire. Richness of each repertoire was evaluated using RTK rarefaction, the Chao1 estimator, and Recon v2.1 estimates of unobserved clonotypes. For all TCRbeta clonotypes obtained by the gDNA method from a few donors, generation probabilities were computed with OLGA. In its TCRdb copy, this immuneACCESS table keeps in-frame sequences only and misses some clones. Where compared with another copy, unresolved V genes explain less than half of these, and the others have no known cause. V and J calls and clone size are copied from that table; D and trimming were computed from the DNA. In all, the sample holds roughly 640,000 clones, and more than 95% of those were seen once. In total, the top ten clones hold approximately 0.057% of the sample.

Note on this clone: The antigen it binds to is not known. Base-call qualities are not available, and no considerably larger clone is one nucleotide away.

The donors were healthy, HIV-negative adults who had no recently reported acute infections or vaccinations. Only Caucasian adults living in Nashville, Tennessee, USA were represented among the donors. CD4+ T cells were enriched by magnetic negative selection; naive cells were then positively selected on CD45RA, and the negative fraction formed the memory subset. After blood collection by leukapheresis, PBMCs were isolated using Ficoll-Histopaque density gradient centrifugation and then cryopreserved in the vapor phase of liquid nitrogen. Purity and quantity of every magnetically sorted T cell population were checked by analytical flow cytometry. From each sorted fraction, genomic DNA was isolated and quantified by UV absorbance on a Nanodrop 2000c. Trimmed from V: 7 bases; trimmed from J: 2 bases; junction bases lacking a gene match: 9. Looking up the germline V gene yields CDR1 MDHEN and CDR2 SYDVKM. From the cysteine up to the phenylalanine, the CDR3 has a length of 16 residues. The only DNA kept is the CDR3, 48 bases in frame from the first base.

Study-level results and caveats: Pairwise subsampling led to the expectation that sequencing depth would affect the degree of clonotype sharing among donors. The small number of donors limited the genetic and exposure-history diversity represented. Sampling was limited to blood, and TCR repertoires in tissue likely differ from TCR repertoires in blood. Around 5.4% of naive CD4, 3.5% of naive CD8, about 2.1% of memory CD4, and approximately 0.39% of memory CD8 clonotypes were shared across several donors. Naive subsets generally had larger estimated clonotype richness than memory subsets. Clonotypes shared by all four sorted-subset donors showed higher generation probabilities than non-shared clonotypes. Rarefaction of sorted-subset datasets indicated incomplete sequencing despite the large sequencing depth.

This TCR was recovered from a woman aged 25 to 39 in good health. The chain employs TRBV28 and TRBJ2-3, with 10 bases aligning to TRBD2. Material for sequencing was naive CD4+ T cells sorted from blood. According to the study, the label for this sample's cell subset or site signals: CD45RA+ positively selected. The CDR3 protein is CASNKPGLATTDTQYF. The bases are TGTGCCAGCAATAAACCGGGACTAGCGACCACAGATACGCAGTATTTT.